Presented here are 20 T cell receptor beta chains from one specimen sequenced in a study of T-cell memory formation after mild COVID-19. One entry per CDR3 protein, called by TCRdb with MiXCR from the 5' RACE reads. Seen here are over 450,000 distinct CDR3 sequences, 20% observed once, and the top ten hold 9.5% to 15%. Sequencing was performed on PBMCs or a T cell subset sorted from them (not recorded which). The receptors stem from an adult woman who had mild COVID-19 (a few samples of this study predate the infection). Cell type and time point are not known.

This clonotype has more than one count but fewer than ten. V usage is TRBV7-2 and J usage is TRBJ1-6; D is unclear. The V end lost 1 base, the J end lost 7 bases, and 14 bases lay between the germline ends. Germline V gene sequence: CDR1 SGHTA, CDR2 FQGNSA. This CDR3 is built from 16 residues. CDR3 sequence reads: CASSLESRTRNSPLHF. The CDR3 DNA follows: TGTGCCAGCAGCTTAGAGTCCCGGACGAGAAATTCACCCCTCCACTTT.

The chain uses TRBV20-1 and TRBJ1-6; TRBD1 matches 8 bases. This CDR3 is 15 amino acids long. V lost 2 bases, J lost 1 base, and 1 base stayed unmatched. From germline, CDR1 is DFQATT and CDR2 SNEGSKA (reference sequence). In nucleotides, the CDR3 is TGCAGTGCTAGACAGGGGGCGTCCTATAATTCACCCCTCCACTTT. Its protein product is CSARQGASYNSPLHF.

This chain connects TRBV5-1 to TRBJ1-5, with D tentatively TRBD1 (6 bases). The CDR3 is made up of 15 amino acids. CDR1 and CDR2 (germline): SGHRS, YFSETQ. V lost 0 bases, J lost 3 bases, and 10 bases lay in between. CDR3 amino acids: CASSLEGVHNQPQHF. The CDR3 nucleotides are TGCGCCAGCAGCTTGGAGGGGGTACACAATCAGCCCCAGCATTTT.

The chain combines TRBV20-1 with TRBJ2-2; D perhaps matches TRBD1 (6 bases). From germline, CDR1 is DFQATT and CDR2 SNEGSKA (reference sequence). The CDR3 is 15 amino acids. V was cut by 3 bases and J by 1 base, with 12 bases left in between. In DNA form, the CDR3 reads TGCAGTGCTAGGGACAGACCCCGGAACACCGGGGAGCTGTTTTTT. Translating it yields CSARDRPRNTGELFF.

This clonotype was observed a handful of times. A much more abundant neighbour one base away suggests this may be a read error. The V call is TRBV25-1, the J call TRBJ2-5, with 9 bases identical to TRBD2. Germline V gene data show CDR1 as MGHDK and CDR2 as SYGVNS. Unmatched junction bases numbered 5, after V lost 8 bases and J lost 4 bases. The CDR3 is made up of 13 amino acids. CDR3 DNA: TGTGCCAGCGGGGGACTAGCCCGAGAGACCCAGTACTTC. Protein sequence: CASGGLARETQYF.

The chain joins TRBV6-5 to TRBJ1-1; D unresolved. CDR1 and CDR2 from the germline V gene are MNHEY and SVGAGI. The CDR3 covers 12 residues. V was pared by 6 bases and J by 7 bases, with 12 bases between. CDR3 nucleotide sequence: TGTGCCAGCAGCGGACTACGGGGTGAAGCTTTCTTT. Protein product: CASSGLRGEAFF.

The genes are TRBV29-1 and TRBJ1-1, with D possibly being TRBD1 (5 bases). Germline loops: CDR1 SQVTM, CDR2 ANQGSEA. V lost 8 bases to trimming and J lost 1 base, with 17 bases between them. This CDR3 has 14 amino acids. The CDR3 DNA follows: TGCAGCCTTAAGGCGGGACGCGGGAACACTGAAGCTTTCTTT. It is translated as CSLKAGRGNTEAFF.

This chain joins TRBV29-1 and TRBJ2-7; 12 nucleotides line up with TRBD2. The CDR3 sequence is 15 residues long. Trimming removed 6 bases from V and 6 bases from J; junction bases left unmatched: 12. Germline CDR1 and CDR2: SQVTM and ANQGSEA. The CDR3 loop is CSVAHRLAGEGEQYF. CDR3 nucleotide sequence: TGCAGCGTGGCCCATCGACTAGCGGGAGAGGGCGAGCAGTACTTC.

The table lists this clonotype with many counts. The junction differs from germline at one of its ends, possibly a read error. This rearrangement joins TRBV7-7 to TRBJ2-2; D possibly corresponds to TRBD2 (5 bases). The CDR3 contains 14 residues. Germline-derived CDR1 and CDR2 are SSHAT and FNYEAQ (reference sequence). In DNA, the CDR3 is TGTGCTAGCAGCCAGAGCGGAAACACCGGGGAGCTGTTTTTT. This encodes CASSQSGNTGELFF.

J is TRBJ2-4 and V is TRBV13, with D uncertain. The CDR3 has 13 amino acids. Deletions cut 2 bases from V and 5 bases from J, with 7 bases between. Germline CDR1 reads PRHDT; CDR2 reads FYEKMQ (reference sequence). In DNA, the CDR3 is TGTGCCAGCAGCTTAAGGCTTCAAAACATTCAGTACTTC. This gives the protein CASSLRLQNIQYF.

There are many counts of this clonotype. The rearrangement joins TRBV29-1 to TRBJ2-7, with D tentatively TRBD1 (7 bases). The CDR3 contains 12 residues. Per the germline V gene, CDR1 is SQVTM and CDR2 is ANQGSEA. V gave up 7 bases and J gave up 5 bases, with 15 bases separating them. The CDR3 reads CSAGDRVDEQYF. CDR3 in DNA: TGCAGCGCGGGGGACAGAGTCGACGAGCAGTACTTC.

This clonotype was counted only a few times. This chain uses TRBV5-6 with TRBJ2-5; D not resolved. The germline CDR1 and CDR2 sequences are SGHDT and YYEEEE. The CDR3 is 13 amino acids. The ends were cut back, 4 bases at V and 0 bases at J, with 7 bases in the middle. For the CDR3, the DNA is TGTGCCAGCAGCCAGAAGAACCAAGAGACCCAGTACTTC. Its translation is CASSQKNQETQYF.

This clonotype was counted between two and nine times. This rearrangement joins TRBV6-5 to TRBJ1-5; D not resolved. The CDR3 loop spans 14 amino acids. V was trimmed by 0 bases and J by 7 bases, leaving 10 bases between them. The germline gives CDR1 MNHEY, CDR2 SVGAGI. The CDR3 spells CASSYSASGQPQHF. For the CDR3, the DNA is TGTGCCAGCAGTTACTCAGCCTCGGGGCAGCCCCAGCATTTT.

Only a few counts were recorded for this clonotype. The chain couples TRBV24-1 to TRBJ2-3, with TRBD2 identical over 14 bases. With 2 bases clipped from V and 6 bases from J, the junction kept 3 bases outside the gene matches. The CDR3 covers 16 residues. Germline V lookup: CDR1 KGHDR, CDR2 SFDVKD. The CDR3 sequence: CATSDSGLAGADTQYF. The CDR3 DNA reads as TGTGCCACCAGTGATTCGGGACTAGCGGGAGCCGATACGCAGTATTTT.

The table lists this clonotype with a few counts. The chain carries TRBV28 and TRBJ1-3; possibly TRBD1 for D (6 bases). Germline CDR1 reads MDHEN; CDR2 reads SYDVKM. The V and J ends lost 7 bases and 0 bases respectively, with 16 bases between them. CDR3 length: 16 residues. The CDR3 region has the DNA TGTGCCAGCACTTCAGGGGTAGGGAGCTCTGGAAACACCATATATTTT. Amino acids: CASTSGVGSSGNTIYF.

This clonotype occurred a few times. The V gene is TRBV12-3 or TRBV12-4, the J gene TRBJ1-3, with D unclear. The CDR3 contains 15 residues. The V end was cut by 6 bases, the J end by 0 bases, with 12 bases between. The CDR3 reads CASRIPGSSGNTIYF. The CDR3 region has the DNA TGTGCCAGCAGAATACCGGGATCCTCTGGAAACACCATATATTTT.

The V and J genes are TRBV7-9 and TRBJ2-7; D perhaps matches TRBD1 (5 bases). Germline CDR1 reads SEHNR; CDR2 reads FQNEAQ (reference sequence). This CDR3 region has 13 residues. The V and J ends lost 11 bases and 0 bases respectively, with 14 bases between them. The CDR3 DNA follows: TGTGCCTCAACAGGCCTCCTCTCCTACGAGCAGTACTTC. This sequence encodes CASTGLLSYEQYF.

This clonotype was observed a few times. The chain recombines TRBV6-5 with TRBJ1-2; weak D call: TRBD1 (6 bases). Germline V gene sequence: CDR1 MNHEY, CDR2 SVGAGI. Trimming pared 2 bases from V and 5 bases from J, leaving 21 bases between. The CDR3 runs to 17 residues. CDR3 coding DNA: TGTGCCAGCAGTTACACCGCGTACTCGACAGGCCAGTATGGCTACACCTTC. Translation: CASSYTAYSTGQYGYTF.

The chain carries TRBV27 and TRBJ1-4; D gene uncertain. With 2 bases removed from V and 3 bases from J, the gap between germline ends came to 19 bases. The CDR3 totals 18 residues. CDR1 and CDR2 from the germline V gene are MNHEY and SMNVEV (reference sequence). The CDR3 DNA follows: TGTGCCAGCAGTTTACGGGGATACCCGACGGTCTCTAATGAAAAACTGTTTTTT. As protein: CASSLRGYPTVSNEKLFF.

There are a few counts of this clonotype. The CDR3 DNA is TGTGCCAGCAGCTTAGAGGTGCGACAGGGAAATGAGCAGTTCTTC. Translation gives CASSLEVRQGNEQFF. V usage is TRBV7-2 and J usage is TRBJ2-1; 7 bases agree with TRBD1. V lost 1 base, J lost 7 bases, and 7 bases stayed unmatched. CDR3 length equals 15 residues. From germline, CDR1 is SGHTA and CDR2 FQGNSA.